This TCR beta chain was sequenced for a study of regulatory T cells in long-lasting Graves disease. The sample's time point: persistent/refractory GD, antithyroid drugs over 5 years with positive TRAb. Generation of the TCR library employed RNA extracted from PBMCs. Trimming took off 0 bases at V and 0 bases at J, with 10 bases between the two ends. CDR3 length: 16 amino acids. Germline lookup yields CDR1 SGHNT and CDR2 YYREEE (reference sequence). Arm-PCR of CDR3 regions and iRepertoire HTBI primers were the basis on which TCR beta libraries were built. One entry per CDR3 protein, called by TCRdb with MiXCR from the multiplex PCR reads. The sample shows roughly 700,000 distinct CDR3 sequences, about 30% of them seen only once.

This chain uses TRBV5-4 with TRBJ1-3; no firm D call. The sample consisted of peripheral blood mononuclear cells (PBMCs), taken when the disease was refractory, from a patient treated with antithyroid drugs. This TCR derives from a female donor with Graves disease. As DNA, the CDR3 is TGTGCCAGCAGCTTGGCCGGCAGGCGCTCTGGAAACACCATATATTTT. Translation: CASSLAGRRSGNTIYF.